The 10 T cell receptor beta chains below all came from one sample that was sequenced in a study of T cells in localized non-small cell lung cancer. The data were produced by immunoSEQ multiplex PCR, yet TCRdb's version contains in-frame clones alone and is incomplete. In the table there are 1,500 or so clones, about 22% of which are singletons. The sample consisted of normal lung tissue next to the tumor, taken before any cancer treatment. Receptor source: a woman aged 40 to 75 with stage II lung adenocarcinoma.

In this sample, this clone is medium-sized. The rearrangement links TRBV9 to TRBJ2-7; D is unresolved. The CDR3 consists of 13 residues. Trimming removed 3 bases at V and 4 bases at J, with 11 bases between. Germline values: CDR1 SGDLS, CDR2 YYNGEE. The CDR3 loop reads CASSEGLKYEQYF. In DNA form, the CDR3 reads TGTGCCAGCAGCGAAGGCTTAAAGTACGAGCAGTACTTC.

The chain has TRBV15 and TRBJ1-5; D remains ambiguous. This CDR3 has 14 amino acids. Trimming stripped 0 bases from V and 5 bases from J, with 8 bases between. Germline V gene sequence: CDR1 LNHNV, CDR2 YYDKDF (reference sequence). Here the CDR3 reads CATSRDGRYQPQHF. DNA for the CDR3: TGTGCCACCAGCAGAGACGGGCGTTATCAGCCCCAGCATTTT.

The CDR3 region has the DNA TGTGCCGCGCAGGGGGGCCTCAGCACAGATACGCAGTATTTT. Protein product: CAAQGGLSTDTQYF. This sequence joins TRBV19 and TRBJ2-3; D is possibly TRBD1 (7 bases). The V gene lost 11 bases and the J gene lost 0 bases, with 15 bases spanning the gap. The CDR3 totals 14 residues. Germline-derived CDR1 and CDR2 are LNHDA and SQIVND (reference sequence). Filled out from reference TRBV19 and TRBJ2-3, the complete variable domain reads DGGITQSPKYLFRKEGQNVTLSCEQNLNHDAMYWYRQDPGQGLRLIYYSQIVNDFQKGDIAEGYSVSREKKESFPLTVTSAQKNPTAFYLCAAQGGLSTDTQYFGPGTRLTVL.

This clone came up a few times. V usage is TRBV14 and J usage is TRBJ1-1; possible D gene TRBD1, 6 bases. V was clipped by 2 bases and J by 9 bases, with 16 bases between them. The CDR3 loop spans 14 amino acids. CDR1 and CDR2 (germline): SGHDN, FVKESK. CDR3 sequence (DNA): TGTGCCAGCAGCCAACTGGGGGCAGGGCGACAAGCTTTCTTT. It specifies CASSQLGAGRQAFF.

The sample holds a few counts of this clone. V is TRBV23-1 and J is TRBJ2-1; 10 bases match TRBD1. TRBV23-1 is an ORF, with its function uncertain. V was clipped by 6 bases and J by 6 bases; unmatched bases: 8. The CDR3 runs 15 residues. CDR3 sequence (DNA): TGCGCCAGCAGCCAGGACAGGGGGGCCATCAATGAGCAGTTCTTC. Amino acids: CASSQDRGAINEQFF.

By share, this clone ranks as medium-sized (0.01 to 0.1%). The V call is TRBV11-3, the J call TRBJ1-1, with D possibly TRBD1 on 5 matching bases. Trimming took off 2 bases at V and 7 bases at J, with 20 bases between the two ends. Germline V CDR1 and CDR2: SGHNT, YENEEA. This CDR3 contains 16 residues. The CDR3 loop is CASSLNPPPRVGEAFF. Here the CDR3 DNA reads TGTGCCAGCAGCTTAAATCCCCCCCCCAGGGTAGGTGAAGCTTTCTTT.

This clone was observed a handful of times. The chain employs TRBV15 and TRBJ2-5; 7 bases match TRBD2. V shed 5 bases and J 2 bases; nucleotides not matched to a gene: 17. This CDR3 comprises 18 residues. Germline V gene sequence: CDR1 LNHNV, CDR2 YYDKDF (reference sequence). In DNA form, the CDR3 reads TGTGCCACCAGCTCCCGGGGAGCGGGGAGTGGGCTTCAAGAGACCCAGTACTTC. Its translation: CATSSRGAGSGLQETQYF.

This clone counts as medium-sized. The chain recombines TRBV9 with TRBJ2-5; no clear D gene. V gave up 0 bases and J gave up 5 bases, with 8 bases separating them. The CDR3 runs to 13 residues. CDR1 and CDR2 from the germline V gene are SGDLS and YYNGEE. CDR3 nucleotides: TGTGCCAGCAGCGTAGCTGAACTGGAGACCCAGTACTTC. Translation gives CASSVAELETQYF.

This chain connects TRBV28 to TRBJ2-7, with TRBD2 as a possible D gene (6 bases). There are 13 residues in the CDR3. The V gene's germline CDR1 is MDHEN and CDR2 SYDVKM. V lost 10 bases and J 0 bases, leaving 13 bases between the germline ends. The CDR3 reads CAMSRDSSYEQYF. CDR3 DNA: TGTGCCATGAGCCGGGACTCCTCCTACGAGCAGTACTTC.

The chain links TRBV6-8 to TRBJ2-7, with 9 bases identical to TRBD1. V lost 5 bases to trimming and J lost 3 bases; unmatched junction nucleotides: 2. This CDR3 contains 13 residues. Germline loops: CDR1 MNHGY, CDR2 SAAAGT. The CDR3 reads CASSATGGYEQYF. The CDR3 DNA follows: TGTGCCAGCAGTGCGACAGGGGGCTACGAGCAGTACTTC.